This paragraph reports one TCR beta chain. Antigen: not known. Clones were sequenced by immunoSEQ multiplex PCR, and TCRdb holds only the in-frame ones, with some missing. The sample has 15,000 to 20,000 clones, roughly nine tenths seen once; the top ten hold 13% to 15%. Germline CDR1 SGHRS, CDR2 YFSETQ. This CDR3 region has 16 residues. Unmatched junction bases numbered 7, after V lost 3 bases and J lost 4 bases. This record belongs to a study of chemoradiotherapy in HPV16-positive cancers. Across the whole study: Functional T-cell assays on a couple of HPV16-positive patients' cells defined candidate HPV-specific clones and common TCR motifs.

General observations from the study: The functional HPV-specific definition rests on just a couple of HPV16-positive patients. Candidate HPV-specific clones and E7-related TCR motifs grew in tumor during treatment.

Repeated repertoire sampling spanned the course of chemoradiotherapy. The sample was blood, taken from a patient who underwent chemoradiotherapy. This sequence joins TRBV5-1 and TRBJ2-2, with 9 bases that match TRBD1. This TCR derives from a human donor with HPV-associated anogenital cancer. CDR3 residues: CASSSGTGMATGELFF. The CDR3 coding sequence is TGCGCCAGCAGCTCCGGGACAGGGATGGCCACCGGGGAGCTGTTTTTT.